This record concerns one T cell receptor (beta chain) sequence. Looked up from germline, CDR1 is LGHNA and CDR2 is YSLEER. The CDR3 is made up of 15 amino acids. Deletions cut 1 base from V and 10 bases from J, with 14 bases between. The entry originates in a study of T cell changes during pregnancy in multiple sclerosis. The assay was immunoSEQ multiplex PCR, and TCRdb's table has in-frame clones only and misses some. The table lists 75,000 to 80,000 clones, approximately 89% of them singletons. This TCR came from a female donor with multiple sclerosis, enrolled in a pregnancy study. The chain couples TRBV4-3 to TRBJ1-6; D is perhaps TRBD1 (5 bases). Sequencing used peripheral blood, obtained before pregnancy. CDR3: CASSQGGRGGSPLHF. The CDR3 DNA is TGCGCCAGCAGCCAAGGAGGTAGGGGAGGATCACCCCTCCACTTT.